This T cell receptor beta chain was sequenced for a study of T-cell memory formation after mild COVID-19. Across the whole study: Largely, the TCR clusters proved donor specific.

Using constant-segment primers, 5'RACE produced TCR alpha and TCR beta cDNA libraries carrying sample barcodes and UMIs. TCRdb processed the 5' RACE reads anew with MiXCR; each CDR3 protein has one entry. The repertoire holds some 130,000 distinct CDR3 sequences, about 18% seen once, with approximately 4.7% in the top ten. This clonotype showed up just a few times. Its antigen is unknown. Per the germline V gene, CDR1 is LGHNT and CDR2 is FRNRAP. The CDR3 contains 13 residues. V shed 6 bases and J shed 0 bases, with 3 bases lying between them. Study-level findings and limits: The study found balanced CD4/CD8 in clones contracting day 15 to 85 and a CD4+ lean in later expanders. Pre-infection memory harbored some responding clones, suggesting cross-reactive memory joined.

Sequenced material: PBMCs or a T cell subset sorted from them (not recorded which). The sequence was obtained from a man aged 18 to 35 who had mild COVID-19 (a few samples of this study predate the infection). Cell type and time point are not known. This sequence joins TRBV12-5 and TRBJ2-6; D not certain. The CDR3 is CASGASGANVLTF. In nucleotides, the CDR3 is TGTGCTAGTGGGGCCTCTGGGGCCAACGTCCTGACTTTC. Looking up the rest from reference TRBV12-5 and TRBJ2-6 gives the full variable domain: DARVTQTPRHKVTEMGQEVTMRCQPILGHNTVFWYRQTMMQGLELLAYFRNRAPLDDSGMPKDRFSAEMPDATLATLKIQPSEPRDSAVYFCASGASGANVLTFGAGSRLTVL.